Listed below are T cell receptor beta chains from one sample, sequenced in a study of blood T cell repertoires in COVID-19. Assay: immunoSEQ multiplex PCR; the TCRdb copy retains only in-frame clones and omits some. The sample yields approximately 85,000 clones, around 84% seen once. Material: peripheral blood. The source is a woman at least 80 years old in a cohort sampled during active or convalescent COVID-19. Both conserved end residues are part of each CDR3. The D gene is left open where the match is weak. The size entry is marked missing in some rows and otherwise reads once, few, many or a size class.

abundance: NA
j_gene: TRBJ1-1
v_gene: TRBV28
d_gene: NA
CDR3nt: TGTGCCAGCAGTTTGGCCAGGGGAAACACTGAAGCTTTCTTT
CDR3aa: CASSLARGNTEAFF

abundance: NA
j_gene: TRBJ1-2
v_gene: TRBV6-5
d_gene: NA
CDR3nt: TGTGCCAGCAGTTACTATACAGGGAATGGCTACACCTTC
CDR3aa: CASSYYTGNGYTF

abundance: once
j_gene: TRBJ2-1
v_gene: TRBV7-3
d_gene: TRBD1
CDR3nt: TGTGCCAGCAGCTCGGGGACAGGGGGGAACAATGAGCAGTTCTTC
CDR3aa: CASSSGTGGNNEQFF

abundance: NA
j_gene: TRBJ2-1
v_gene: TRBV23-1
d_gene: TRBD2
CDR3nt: TGCGCCAGCAGTCAAGCCAGCGGGAACTACAATGAGCAGTTCTTC
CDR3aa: CASSQASGNYNEQFF

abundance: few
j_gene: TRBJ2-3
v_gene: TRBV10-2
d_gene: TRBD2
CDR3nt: TGCGCCAGCAGACTAACTAGCGGCACTAGCACAGATACGCAGTATTTT
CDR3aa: CASRLTSGTSTDTQYF

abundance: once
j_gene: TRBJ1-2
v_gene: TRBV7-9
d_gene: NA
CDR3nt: TGTGCCAGCAGCCCCCTAGGGGGGAGGGCCATTGGCTACACCTTC
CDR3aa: CASSPLGGRAIGYTF

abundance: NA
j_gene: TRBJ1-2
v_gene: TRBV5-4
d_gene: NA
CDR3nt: TGTGCCAGCAGCCCCATCGTGGGAGGGGCCTATGGCTACACCTTC
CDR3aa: CASSPIVGGAYGYTF

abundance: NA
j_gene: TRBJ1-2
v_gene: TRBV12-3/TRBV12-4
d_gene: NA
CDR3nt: TGTGCCAGCACCCTCGCGGGGTCCTATGGCTACACCTTC
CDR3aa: CASTLAGSYGYTF

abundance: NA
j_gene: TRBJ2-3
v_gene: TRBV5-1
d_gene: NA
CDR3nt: TGCGCCAGCAGCTTCGCCAGGGCCCGCACAGATACGCAGTATTTT
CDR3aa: CASSFARARTDTQYF

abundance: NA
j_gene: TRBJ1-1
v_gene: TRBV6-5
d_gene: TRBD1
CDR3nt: TGTGCCAGCAGTTACCAGGGGACAGTCACTGAAGCTTTCTTT
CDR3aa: CASSYQGTVTEAFF

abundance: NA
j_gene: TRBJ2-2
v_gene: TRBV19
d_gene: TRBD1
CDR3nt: TGTGCCAGTCGAGACAGGGGGCTGGCCGGGGAGCTGTTTTTT
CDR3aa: CASRDRGLAGELFF

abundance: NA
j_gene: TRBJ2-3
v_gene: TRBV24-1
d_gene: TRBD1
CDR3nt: TGTGCCACCAGTGATCGGGACAGCCAACCCACAGATACGCAGTATTTT
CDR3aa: CATSDRDSQPTDTQYF

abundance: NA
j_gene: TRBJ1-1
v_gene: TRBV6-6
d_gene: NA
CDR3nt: TGTGCCAGCAGTTCACAGGGAAACACTGAAGCTTTCTTT
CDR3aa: CASSSQGNTEAFF

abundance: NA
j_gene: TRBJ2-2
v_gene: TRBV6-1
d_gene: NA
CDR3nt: TGTGCCAGCAGTGTTCTCCGGGTCCCCTACACCGGGGAGCTGTTTTTT
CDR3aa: CASSVLRVPYTGELFF

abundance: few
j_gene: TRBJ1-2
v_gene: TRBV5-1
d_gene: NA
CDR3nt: TGCGCCAGCAGCGTAAGCAACTATGGCTACACCTTC
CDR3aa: CASSVSNYGYTF

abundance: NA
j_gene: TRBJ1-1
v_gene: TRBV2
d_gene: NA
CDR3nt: TGTGCCAGCAGTGAAATGGCAGGGCTGACTGAAGCTTTCTTT
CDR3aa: CASSEMAGLTEAFF

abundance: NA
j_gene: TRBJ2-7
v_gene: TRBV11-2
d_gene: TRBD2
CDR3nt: TGTGCCAGCAGCTTAGGGCGGGAGTACGAGCAGTACTTC
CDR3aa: CASSLGREYEQYF

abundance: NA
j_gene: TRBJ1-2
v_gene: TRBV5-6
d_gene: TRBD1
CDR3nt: TGTGCCAGCAGCCCGGGACAGGGGAGCTATGGCTACACCTTC
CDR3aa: CASSPGQGSYGYTF

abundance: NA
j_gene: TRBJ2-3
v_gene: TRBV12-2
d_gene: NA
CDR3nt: TGTGCAAGCACAGGGGGTGCGGATACGCAGTATTTT
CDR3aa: CASTGGADTQYF

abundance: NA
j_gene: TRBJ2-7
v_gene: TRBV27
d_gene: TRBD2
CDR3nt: TGTGCCAGCAGTTTATCCCTAGCGGGAGTGCGCGAGCAGTACTTC
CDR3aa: CASSLSLAGVREQYF

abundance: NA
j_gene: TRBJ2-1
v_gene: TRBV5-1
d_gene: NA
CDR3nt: TGCGCCAGCCAAACGGGAACGTCCTCCTACAATGAGCAGTTCTTC
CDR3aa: CASQTGTSSYNEQFF

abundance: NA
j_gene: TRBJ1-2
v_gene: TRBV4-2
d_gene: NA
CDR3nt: TGTGCCAGCAGCCAAGACCTCCAGGAAGCTAACTATGGCTACACCTTC
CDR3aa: CASSQDLQEANYGYTF

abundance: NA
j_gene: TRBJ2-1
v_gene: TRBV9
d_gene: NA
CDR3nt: TGTGCCAGCAGCGGATCCCCAGCGGCGAGCTCCTACAATGAGCAGTTCTTC
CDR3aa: CASSGSPAASSYNEQFF

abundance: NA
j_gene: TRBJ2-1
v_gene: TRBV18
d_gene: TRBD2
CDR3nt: TGTGCCAGCTCAGACCTAGCGGGAGTTCTTGAGCAGTTCTTC
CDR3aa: CASSDLAGVLEQFF

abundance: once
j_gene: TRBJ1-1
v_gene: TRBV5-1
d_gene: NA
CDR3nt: TGCGCCAGCAGCAGCAGACAGGCTTCGAACACTGAAGCTTTCTTT
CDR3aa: CASSSRQASNTEAFF

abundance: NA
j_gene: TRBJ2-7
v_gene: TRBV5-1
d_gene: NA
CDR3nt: TGCGCCAGCAACCCCCAGGGGTCATACTACGAGCAGTACTTC
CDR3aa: CASNPQGSYYEQYF

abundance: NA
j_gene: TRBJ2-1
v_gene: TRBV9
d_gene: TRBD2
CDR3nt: TGTGCCAGCAGCGTAATTGGGACTAGCAATTACAATGAGCAGTTCTTC
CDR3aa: CASSVIGTSNYNEQFF

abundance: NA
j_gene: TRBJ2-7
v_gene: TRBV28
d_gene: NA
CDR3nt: TGTGCCAGCAGCGGGTTCTCGAAGGAGAAGCAGTACTTC
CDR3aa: CASSGFSKEKQYF

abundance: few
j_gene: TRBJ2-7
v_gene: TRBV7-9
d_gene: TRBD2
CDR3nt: TGTGCCAGCAGCAGTGGACTAGCGGGAATCAACGAGCAGTACTTC
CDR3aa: CASSSGLAGINEQYF

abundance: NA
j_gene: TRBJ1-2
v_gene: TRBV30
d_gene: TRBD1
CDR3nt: TGTGCCTGGAGGGGGGCAGGTACAGGGGCAAATGGCTACACCTTC
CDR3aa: CAWRGAGTGANGYTF

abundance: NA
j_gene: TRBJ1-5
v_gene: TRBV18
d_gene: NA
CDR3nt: TGTGCCAGCTCATCTAACAGCGGTCAGCCCCAGCATTTT
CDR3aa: CASSSNSGQPQHF

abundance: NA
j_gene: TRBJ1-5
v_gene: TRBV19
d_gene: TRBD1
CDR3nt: TGTGCCAGTAGTATAGGTAACAGGGGTCTCTATAGCAATCAGCCCCAGCATTTT
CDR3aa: CASSIGNRGLYSNQPQHF

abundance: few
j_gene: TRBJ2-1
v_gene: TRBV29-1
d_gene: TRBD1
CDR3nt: TGCAGCGCAGATCCGGGACAGGGGGCTGGTGAGCAGTTCTTC
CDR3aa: CSADPGQGAGEQFF

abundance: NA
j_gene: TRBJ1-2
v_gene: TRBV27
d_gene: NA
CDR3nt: TGTGCCACCTCCAGGGAGGGCCACTATGGCTACACCTTC
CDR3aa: CATSREGHYGYTF

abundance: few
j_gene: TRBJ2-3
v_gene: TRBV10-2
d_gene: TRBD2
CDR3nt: TGCGCCAGCAGTGCGACTAGCGGGAGTAAGGATACGCAGTATTTT
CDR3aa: CASSATSGSKDTQYF

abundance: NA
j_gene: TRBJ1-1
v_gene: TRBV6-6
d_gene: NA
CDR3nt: TGTGCCAGCAGTAACCTCTGGGGGGGGAACACTGAAGCTTTCTTT
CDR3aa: CASSNLWGGNTEAFF

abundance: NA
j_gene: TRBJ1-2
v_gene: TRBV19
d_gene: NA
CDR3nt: TGTGCCAGTAGGACAGTGAACTTTTATGGCTACACCTTC
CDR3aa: CASRTVNFYGYTF

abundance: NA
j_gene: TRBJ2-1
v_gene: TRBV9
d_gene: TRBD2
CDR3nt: TGTGCCAGCAGCGTAGTAAGCGGGGAACACAATGAGCAGTTCTTC
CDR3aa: CASSVVSGEHNEQFF

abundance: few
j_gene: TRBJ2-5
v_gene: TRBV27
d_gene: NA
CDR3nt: TGTGCCAGCAGCTCCGGGCTCGGGGGCCAAGAGACCCAGTACTTC
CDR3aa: CASSSGLGGQETQYF

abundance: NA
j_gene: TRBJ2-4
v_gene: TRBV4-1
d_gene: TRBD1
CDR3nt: TGCGCCAGCAGCCAAGGACAGGGGGAAAACATTCAGTACTTC
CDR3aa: CASSQGQGENIQYF

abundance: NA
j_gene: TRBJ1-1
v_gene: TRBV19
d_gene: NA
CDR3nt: TGTGCCAGTAGCTTTTCTAACACTGAAGCTTTCTTT
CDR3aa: CASSFSNTEAFF

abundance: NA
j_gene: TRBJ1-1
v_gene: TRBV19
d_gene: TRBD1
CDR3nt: TGTGCCAGTTACGAACCGGGACAGGGGGCTGAAGCTTTCTTT
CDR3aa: CASYEPGQGAEAFF

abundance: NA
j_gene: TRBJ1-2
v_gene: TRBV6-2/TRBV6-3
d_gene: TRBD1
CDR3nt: TGTGCCAGCAGTTACTCTCGACAGGGTAGCTATGGCTACACCTTC
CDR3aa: CASSYSRQGSYGYTF

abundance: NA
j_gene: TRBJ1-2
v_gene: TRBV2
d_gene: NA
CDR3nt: TGTGCCAGCAGTGACAGCGGGGGCAATGGCTACACCTTC
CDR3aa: CASSDSGGNGYTF

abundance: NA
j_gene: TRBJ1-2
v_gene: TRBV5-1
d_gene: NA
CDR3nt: TGCGCCAGCAGCTCACGGACACTTTCCTATGGCTACACCTTC
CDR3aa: CASSSRTLSYGYTF

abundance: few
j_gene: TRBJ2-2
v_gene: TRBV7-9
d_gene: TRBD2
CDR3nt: TGTGCCAGCACCTCCTTGCCCTGGGAGGGAGGCACCGGGGAGCTGTTTTTT
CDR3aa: CASTSLPWEGGTGELFF

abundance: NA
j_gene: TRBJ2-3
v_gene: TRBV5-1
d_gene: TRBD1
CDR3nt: TGCGCCAGCAGCGGACGACAGGGTAGCACAGATACGCAGTATTTT
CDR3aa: CASSGRQGSTDTQYF

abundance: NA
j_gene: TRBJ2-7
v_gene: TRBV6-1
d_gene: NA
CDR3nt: TGTGCCAGCAGTGAAGCAGATCGGGGGAGGCACGAGCAGTACTTC
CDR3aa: CASSEADRGRHEQYF

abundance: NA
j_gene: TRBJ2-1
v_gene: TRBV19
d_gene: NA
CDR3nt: TGTGCCAGTAGTAGCAGCGGTTACAATGAGCAGTTCTTC
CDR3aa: CASSSSGYNEQFF

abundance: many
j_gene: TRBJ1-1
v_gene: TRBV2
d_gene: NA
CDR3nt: TGTGCCAGCAGTGTGGGATTGGACAGATTGAACACTGAAGCTTTCTTT
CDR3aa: CASSVGLDRLNTEAFF

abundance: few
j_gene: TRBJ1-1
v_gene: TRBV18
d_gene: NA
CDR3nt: TGTGCCAGCCGAAGCGCAGGGGACCTTACTGAAGCTTTCTTT
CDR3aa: CASRSAGDLTEAFF

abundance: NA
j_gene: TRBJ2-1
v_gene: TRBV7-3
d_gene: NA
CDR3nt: TGTGCCAGCAGCTTGGGCCCCGCGGGTTACAATGAGCAGTTCTTC
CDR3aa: CASSLGPAGYNEQFF

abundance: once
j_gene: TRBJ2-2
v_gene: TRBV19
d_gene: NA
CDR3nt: TGTGCCAGCTTCGAGTGGGGGGCGAACACCGGGGAGCTGTTTTTT
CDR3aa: CASFEWGANTGELFF